Given below is one T cell receptor (beta chain) in context. Its antigen is still unknown. Germline V gene lookup returns CDR1 SGDLS and CDR2 YYNGEE. This CDR3 has 13 residues. V lost 4 bases, J lost 9 bases, and 7 bases stayed unmatched. The method was immunoSEQ multiplex PCR; TCRdb's version includes in-frame clones alone and lacks a portion of them. The data contain around 95,000 clones, over 75% of them singletons. The data derive from a study of T cell responses to AZD1222 COVID-19 vaccine. Study-level points and caveats: A mostly white British donor set with more females was recruited, and clonal diversity was possibly underestimated. Nearly half of unique spike-specific TCRs reportedly avoided B.1.351 and B.1.1.7 mutated regions.

Sequencing was performed on peripheral blood, taken on day 0 of AZD1222 vaccination. The origin of this receptor is an adult in good health. This chain joins TRBV9 and TRBJ1-1, with TRBD1 identical over 9 bases. CDR3 in amino acids: CASSLRGTGKAFF. CDR3 DNA: TGTGCCAGCAGCCTCAGAGGGACAGGGAAAGCTTTCTTT.